This T cell receptor beta chain was identified during a study of regulatory T cells in long-lasting Graves disease. Study-wide points: Blood alone, not thyroid tissue, was studied. Persistent disease was associated with favored TRBV28 usage and with favored use of TRBJ1-2 and TRBJ2-5.

Time point meaning: persistent/refractory GD, antithyroid drugs over 5 years with positive TRAb. PBMC RNA was the source of the TCR library. An approximately 9-milliliter sample of peripheral blood was drawn into EDTA tubes. CDR3 length: 15 residues. Trimming removed 1 base at V and 3 bases at J, with 12 bases between. Per the germline V gene, CDR1 is LGHDT and CDR2 is YNNKEL (reference sequence). To make TCR beta libraries, researchers used iRepertoire HTBI primers and Arm-PCR of CDR3 regions. TCRdb processed the multiplex PCR reads anew with MiXCR; each CDR3 protein has one entry. The sample contains 250,000 to 300,000 distinct CDR3 sequences, 22% of which appear only once. This clonotype occurred a few times. Its antigen is unidentified.

The TCR sequence derives from a female donor with Graves disease. The V gene is TRBV3-1, the J gene TRBJ2-5; D might be TRBD1 (5 bases). The sample consisted of peripheral blood mononuclear cells (PBMCs), taken when the disease was refractory, from a patient treated with antithyroid drugs. The CDR3 sequence: CASSQASGSEETQYF. In nucleotides, the CDR3 is TGTGCCAGCAGCCAAGCATCAGGGTCCGAAGAGACCCAGTACTTC.